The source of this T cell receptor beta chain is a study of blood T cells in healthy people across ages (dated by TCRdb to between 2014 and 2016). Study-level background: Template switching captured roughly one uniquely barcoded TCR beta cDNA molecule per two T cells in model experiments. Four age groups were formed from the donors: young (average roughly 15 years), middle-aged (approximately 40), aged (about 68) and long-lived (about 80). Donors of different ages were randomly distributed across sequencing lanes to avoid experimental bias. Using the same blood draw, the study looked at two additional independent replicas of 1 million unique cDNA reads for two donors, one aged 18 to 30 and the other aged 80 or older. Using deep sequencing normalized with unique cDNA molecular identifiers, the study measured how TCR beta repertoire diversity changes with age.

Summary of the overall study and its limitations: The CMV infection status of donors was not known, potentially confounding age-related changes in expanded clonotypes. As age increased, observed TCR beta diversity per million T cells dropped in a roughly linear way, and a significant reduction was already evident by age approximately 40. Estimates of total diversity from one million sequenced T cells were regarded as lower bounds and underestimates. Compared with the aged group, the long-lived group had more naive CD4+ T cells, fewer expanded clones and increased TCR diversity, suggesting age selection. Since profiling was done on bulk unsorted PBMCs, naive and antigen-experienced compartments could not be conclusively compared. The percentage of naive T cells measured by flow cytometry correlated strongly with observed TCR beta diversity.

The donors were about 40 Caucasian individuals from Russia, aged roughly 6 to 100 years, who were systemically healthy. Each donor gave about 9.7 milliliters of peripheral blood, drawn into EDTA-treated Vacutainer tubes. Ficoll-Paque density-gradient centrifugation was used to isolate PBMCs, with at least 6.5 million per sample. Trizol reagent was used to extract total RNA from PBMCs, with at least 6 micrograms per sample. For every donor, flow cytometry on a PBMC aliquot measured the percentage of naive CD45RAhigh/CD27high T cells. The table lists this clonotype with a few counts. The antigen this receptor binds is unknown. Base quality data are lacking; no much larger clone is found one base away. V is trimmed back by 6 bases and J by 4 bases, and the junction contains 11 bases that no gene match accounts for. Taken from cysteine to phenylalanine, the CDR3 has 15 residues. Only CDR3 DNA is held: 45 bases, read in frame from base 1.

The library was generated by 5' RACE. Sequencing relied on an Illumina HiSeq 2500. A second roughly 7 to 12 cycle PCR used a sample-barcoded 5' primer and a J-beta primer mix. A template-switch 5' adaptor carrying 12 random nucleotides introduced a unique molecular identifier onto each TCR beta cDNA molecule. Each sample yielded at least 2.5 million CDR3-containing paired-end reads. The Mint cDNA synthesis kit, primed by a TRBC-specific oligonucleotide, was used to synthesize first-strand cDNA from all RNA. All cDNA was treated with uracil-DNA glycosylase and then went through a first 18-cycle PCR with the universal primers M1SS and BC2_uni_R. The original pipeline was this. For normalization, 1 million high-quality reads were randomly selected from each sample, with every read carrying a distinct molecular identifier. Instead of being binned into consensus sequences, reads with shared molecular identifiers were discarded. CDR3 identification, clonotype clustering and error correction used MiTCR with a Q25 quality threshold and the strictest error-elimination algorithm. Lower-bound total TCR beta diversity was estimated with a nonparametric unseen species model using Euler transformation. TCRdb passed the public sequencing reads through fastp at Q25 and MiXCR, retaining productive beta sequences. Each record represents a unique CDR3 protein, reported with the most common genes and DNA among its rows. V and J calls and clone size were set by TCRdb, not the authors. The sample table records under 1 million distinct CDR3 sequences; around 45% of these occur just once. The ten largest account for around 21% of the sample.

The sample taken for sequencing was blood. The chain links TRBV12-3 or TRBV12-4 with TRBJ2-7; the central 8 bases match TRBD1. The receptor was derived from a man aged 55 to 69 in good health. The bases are TGTGCCAGCAGAAAAGGACAGGGCCTTGGGTACGAGCAGTACTTC. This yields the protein CASRKGQGLGYEQYF.